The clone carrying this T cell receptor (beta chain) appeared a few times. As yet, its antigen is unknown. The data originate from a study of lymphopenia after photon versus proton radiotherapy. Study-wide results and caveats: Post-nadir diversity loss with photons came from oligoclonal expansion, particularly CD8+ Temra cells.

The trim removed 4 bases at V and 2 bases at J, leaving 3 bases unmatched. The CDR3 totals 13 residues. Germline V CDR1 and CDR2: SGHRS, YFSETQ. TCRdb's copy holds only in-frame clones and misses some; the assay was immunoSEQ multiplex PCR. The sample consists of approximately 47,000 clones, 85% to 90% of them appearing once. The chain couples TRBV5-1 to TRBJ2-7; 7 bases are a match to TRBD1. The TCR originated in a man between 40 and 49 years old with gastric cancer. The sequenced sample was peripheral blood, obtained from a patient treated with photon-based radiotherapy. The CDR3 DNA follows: TGCGCCAGCAGCCCGGGACAGACCTACGAGCAGTACTTC. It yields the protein CASSPGQTYEQYF.